This TCR beta chain was sequenced during a study of cytomegalovirus exposure and HLA in healthy donors. General study points: The study reported that TCR beta sequences accurately predicted HLA-A and HLA-B alleles in most subjects.

The CDR3 spans 13 residues. V was clipped by 7 bases and J by 8 bases, with 17 bases between them. Per germline, CDR1 MDHEN and CDR2 SYDVKM. 13 Jbeta primers and 60 Vbeta primers were used for the PCR. Sequencing was performed with immunoSEQ multiplex PCR; in TCRdb, only in-frame clones are kept and a portion is missing. The repertoire holds 90,000 to 95,000 clones, with around 76% as singletons. Turning to this clone: Antigen: not known.

Each of the donors was a healthy bone marrow donor. The chain carries TRBV28 and TRBJ1-2, with a tentative D call TRBD1 (5 bases). This TCR derives from a man between 25 and 39 years old in good health and CMV-seronegative. Input material: PBMCs. CDR3 nucleotides: TGTGCCAGCAAGGTTACAGGTCAAGTGGGCTACACCTTC. This encodes CASKVTGQVGYTF.